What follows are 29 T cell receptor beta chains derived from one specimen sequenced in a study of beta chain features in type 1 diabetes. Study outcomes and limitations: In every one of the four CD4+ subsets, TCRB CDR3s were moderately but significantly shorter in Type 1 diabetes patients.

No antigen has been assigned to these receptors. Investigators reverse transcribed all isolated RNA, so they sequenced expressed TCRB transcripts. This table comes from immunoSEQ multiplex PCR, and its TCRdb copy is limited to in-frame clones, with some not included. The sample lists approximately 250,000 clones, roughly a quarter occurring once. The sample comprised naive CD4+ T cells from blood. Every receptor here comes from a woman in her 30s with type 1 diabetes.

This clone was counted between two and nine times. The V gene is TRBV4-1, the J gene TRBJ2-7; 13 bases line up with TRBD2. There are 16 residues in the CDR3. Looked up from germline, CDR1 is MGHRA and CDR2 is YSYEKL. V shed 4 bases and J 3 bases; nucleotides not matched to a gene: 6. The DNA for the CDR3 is TGCGCCAGCAGCCTCAGACTAGCGGGAGGAGACTACGAGCAGTACTTC. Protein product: CASSLRLAGGDYEQYF.

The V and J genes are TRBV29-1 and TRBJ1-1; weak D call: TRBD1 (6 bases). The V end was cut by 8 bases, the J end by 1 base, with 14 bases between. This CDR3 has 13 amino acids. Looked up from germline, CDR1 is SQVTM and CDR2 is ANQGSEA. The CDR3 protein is CSTTGTTNTEAFF. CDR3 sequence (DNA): TGCAGCACTACCGGGACAACGAACACTGAAGCTTTCTTT.

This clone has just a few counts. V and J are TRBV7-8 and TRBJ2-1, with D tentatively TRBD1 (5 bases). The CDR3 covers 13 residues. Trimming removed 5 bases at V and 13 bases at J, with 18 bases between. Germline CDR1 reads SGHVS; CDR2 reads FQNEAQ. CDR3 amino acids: CASSVEIGHPQFF. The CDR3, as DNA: TGTGCCAGCAGCGTAGAAATCGGACACCCACAGTTCTTC.

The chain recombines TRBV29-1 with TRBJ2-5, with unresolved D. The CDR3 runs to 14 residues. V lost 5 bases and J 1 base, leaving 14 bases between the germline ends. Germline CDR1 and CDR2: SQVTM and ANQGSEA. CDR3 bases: TGCAGCGTTCTGATAGAGCAATCCCAAGAGACCCAGTACTTC. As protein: CSVLIEQSQETQYF.

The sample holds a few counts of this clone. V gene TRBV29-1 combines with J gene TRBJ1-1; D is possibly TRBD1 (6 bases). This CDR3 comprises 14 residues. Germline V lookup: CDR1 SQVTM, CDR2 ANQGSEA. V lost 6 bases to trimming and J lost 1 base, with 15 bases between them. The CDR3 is CSVQGSLWNTEAFF. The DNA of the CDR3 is TGCAGCGTACAGGGATCGCTGTGGAACACTGAAGCTTTCTTT.

In DNA, the CDR3 is TGTGCCAGCAGCTTACCCCGACAGAATGAGCAGTTCTTC. The encoded protein is CASSLPRQNEQFF. V is TRBV5-4 and J is TRBJ2-1, with D possibly matching TRBD1 (5 bases). Germline loops: CDR1 SGHNT, CDR2 YYREEE (reference sequence). This CDR3 is built from 13 residues. V dropped 2 bases and J dropped 7 bases, with 10 bases sitting between them.

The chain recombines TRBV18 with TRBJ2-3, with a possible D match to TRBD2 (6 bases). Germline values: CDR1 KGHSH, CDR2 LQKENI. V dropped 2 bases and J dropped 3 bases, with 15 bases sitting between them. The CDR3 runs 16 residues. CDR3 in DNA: TGTGCCAGCTCACCAATGTTGCGGGGAGAGACAGATACGCAGTATTTT. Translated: CASSPMLRGETDTQYF.

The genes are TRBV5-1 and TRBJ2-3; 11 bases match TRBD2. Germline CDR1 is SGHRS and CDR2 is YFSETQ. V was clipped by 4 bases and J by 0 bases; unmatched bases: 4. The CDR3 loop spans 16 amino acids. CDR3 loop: CASSPVAGGSTDTQYF. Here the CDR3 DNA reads TGCGCCAGCAGCCCGGTAGCGGGAGGGAGCACAGATACGCAGTATTTT.

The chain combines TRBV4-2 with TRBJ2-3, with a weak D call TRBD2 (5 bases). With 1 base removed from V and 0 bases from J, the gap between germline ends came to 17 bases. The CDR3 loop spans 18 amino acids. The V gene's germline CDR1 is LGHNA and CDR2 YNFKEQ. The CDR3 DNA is TGTGCCAGCAGCCAAGCACTCATAGCGCGACCTAGCACAGATACGCAGTATTTT. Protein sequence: CASSQALIARPSTDTQYF.

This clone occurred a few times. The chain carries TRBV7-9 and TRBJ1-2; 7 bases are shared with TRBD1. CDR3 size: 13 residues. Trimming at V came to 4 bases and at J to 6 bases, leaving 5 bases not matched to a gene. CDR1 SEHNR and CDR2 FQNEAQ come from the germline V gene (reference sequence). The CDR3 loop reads CASSSDREDGYTF. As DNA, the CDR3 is TGTGCCAGCAGCTCAGACAGGGAGGATGGCTACACCTTC.

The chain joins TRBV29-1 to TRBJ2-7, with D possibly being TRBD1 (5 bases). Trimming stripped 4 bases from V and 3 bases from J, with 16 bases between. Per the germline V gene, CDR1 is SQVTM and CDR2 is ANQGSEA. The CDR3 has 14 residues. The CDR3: CSVVEQVPSYEQYF. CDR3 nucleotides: TGCAGCGTTGTGGAACAGGTTCCTAGCTACGAGCAGTACTTC.

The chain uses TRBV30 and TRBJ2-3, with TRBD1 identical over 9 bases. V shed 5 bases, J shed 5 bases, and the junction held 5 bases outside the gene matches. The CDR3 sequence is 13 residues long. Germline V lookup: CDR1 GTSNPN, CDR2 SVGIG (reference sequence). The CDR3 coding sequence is TGTGCCTGGGCCTCGACAGGGGGAGATACGCAGTATTTT. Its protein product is CAWASTGGDTQYF. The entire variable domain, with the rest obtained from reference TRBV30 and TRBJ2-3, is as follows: SQTIHQWPATLVQPVGSPLSLECTVEGTSNPNLYWYRQAAGRGLQLLFYSVGIGQISSEVPQNLSASRPQDRQFILSSKKLLLSDSGFYLCAWASTGGDTQYFGPGTRLTVL.

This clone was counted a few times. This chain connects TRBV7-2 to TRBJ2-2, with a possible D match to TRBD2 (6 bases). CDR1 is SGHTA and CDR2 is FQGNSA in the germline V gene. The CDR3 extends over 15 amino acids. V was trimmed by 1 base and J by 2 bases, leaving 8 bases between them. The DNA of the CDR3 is TGTGCCAGCAGCTTAGTTAGCGGTAACACCGGGGAGCTGTTTTTT. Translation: CASSLVSGNTGELFF.

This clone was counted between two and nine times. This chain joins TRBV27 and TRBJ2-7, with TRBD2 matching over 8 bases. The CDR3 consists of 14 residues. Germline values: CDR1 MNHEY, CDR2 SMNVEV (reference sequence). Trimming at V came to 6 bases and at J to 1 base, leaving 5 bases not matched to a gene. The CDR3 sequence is CASSPREDSYEQYF. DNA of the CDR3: TGTGCCAGCAGCCCGCGGGAGGATTCCTACGAGCAGTACTTC.

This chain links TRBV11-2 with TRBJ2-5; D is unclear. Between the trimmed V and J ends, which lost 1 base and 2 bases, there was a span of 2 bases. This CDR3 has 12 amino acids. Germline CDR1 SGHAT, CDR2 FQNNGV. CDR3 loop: CASSLAQETQYF. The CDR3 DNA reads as TGTGCCAGCAGCTTAGCACAAGAGACCCAGTACTTC.

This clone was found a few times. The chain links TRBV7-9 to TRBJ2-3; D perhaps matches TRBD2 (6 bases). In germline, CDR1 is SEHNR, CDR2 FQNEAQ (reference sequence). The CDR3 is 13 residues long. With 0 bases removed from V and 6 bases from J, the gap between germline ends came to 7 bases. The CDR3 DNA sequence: TGTGCCAGCAGCTTAGCAAGCGGGGATACGCAGTATTTT. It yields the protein CASSLASGDTQYF.

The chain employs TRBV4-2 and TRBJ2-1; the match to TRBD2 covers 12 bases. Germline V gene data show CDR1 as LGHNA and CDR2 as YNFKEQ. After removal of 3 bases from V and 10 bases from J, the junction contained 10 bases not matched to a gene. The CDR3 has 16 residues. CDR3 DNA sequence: TGTGCCAGCAGCCACACTACTAGCGGGAGGACGGGGGAGCAGTTCTTC. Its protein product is CASSHTTSGRTGEQFF.

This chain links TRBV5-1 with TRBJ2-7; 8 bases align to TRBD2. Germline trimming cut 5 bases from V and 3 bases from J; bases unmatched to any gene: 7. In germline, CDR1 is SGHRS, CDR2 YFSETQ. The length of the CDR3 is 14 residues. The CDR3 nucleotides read TGCGCCAGCAGACTAAGCGGGAGTAACTACGAGCAGTACTTC. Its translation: CASRLSGSNYEQYF.

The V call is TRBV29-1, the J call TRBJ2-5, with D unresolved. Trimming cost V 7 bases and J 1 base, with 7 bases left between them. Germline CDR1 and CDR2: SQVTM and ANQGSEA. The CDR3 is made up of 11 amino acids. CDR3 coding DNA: TGCAGCGGTCGTCTCCAAGAGACCCAGTACTTC. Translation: CSGRLQETQYF.

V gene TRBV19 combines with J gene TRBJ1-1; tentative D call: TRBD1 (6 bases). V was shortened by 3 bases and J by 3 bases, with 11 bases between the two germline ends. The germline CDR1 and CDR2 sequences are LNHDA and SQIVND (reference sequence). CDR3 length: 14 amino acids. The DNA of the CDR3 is TGTGCCAGTAGTATTACTAACAGGGACACTGAAGCTTTCTTT. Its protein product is CASSITNRDTEAFF.

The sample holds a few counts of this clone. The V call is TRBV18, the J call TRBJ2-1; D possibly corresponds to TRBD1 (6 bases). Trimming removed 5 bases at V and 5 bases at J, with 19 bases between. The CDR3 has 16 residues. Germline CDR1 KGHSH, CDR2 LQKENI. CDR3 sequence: CASSSISTGQHNEQFF. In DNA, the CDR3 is TGTGCCAGCTCATCGATTTCGACAGGCCAACACAATGAGCAGTTCTTC. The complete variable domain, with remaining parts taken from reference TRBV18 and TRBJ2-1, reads NAGVMQNPRHLVRRRGQEARLRCSPMKGHSHVYWYRQLPEEGLKFMVYLQKENIIDESGMPKERFSAEFPKEGPSILRIQQVVRGDSAAYFCASSSISTGQHNEQFFGPGTRLTVL.

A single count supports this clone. The CDR3 loop reads CASRLHETGQETQYF. The CDR3 nucleotides read TGTGCCAGCCGACTCCATGAGACAGGGCAAGAGACCCAGTACTTC. The chain combines TRBV19 with TRBJ2-5, with TRBD1 identical over 7 bases. Trimming cost V 9 bases and J 2 bases; bases outside gene matches: 12. The CDR3 consists of 15 residues. Per germline, CDR1 LNHDA and CDR2 SQIVND (reference sequence). Drawing the rest from reference TRBV19 and TRBJ2-5, the complete variable domain is DGGITQSPKYLFRKEGQNVTLSCEQNLNHDAMYWYRQDPGQGLRLIYYSQIVNDFQKGDIAEGYSVSREKKESFPLTVTSAQKNPTAFYLCASRLHETGQETQYFGPGTRLLVL.

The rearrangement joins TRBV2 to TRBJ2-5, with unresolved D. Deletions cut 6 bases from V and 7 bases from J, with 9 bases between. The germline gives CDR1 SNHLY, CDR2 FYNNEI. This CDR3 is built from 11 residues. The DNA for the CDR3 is TGTGCCAGCAGGGGCGATGGGACCCAGTACTTC. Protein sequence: CASRGDGTQYF.

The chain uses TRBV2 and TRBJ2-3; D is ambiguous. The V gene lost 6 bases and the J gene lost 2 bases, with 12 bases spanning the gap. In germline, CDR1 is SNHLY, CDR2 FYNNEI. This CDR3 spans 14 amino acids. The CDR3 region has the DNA TGTGCCAGCAGCGCGTCTTCCTTCACAGATACGCAGTATTTT. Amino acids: CASSASSFTDTQYF.

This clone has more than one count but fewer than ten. This CDR3 reads CSVEVGDTTANVLTF. The CDR3 DNA follows: TGCAGCGTTGAGGTTGGGGACACTACGGCCAACGTCCTGACTTTC. The genes are TRBV29-1 and TRBJ2-6, with D possibly matching TRBD1 (6 bases). Trimming pared 3 bases from V and 6 bases from J, leaving 15 bases between. The CDR3 has 15 amino acids. Germline lookup yields CDR1 SQVTM and CDR2 ANQGSEA.

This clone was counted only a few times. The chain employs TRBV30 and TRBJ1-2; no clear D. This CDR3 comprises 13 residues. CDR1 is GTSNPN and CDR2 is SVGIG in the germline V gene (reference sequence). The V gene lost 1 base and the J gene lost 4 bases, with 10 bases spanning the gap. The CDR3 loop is CAWSETFSYGYTF. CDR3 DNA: TGTGCCTGGAGTGAAACATTCTCCTATGGCTACACCTTC.

This chain's CDR3 is CASSPTGIDETQYF. The CDR3 DNA follows: TGTGCCAGCAGTCCAACAGGGATTGATGAGACCCAGTACTTC. The chain joins TRBV6-4 to TRBJ2-5; D is perhaps TRBD1 (6 bases). The CDR3 covers 14 residues. V lost 5 bases and J 5 bases, leaving 15 bases between the germline ends. The V gene's germline CDR1 is MRHNA and CDR2 SNTAGT.

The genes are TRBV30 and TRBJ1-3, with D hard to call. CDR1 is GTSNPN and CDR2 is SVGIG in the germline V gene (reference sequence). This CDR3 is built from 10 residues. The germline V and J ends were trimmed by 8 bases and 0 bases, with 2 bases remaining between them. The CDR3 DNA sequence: TGTGCCCACTCTGGAAACACCATATATTTT. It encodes CAHSGNTIYF.

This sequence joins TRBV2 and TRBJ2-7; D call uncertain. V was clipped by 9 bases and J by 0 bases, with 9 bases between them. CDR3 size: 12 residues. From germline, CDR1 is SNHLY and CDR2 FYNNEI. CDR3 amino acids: CASEQNSYEQYF. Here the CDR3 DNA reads TGTGCCAGTGAACAGAACTCCTACGAGCAGTACTTC.